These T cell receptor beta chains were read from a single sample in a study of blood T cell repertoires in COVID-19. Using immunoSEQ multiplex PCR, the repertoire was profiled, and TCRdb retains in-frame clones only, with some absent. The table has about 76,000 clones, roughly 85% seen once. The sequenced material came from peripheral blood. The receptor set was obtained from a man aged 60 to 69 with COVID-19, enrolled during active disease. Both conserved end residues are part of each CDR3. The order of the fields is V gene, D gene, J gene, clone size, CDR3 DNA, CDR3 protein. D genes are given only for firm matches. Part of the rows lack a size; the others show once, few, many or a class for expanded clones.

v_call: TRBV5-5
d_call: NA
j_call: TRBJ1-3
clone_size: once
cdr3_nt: TGTGCCAGCAGCTTGAAAGGGGTCGGAAACACCATATATTTT
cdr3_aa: CASSLKGVGNTIYF

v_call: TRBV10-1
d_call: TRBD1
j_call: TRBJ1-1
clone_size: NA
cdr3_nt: TGCGCCAGCATGGGACAGATGAACACTGAAGCTTTCTTT
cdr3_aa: CASMGQMNTEAFF

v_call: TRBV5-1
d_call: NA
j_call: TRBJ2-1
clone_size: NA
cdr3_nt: TGCGCCAGCAGCTTGAGCGGAGGACGGGATGAGCAGTTCTTC
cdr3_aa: CASSLSGGRDEQFF

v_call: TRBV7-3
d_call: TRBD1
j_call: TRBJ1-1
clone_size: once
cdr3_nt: TGTGCCAGCAGCGGGGGACAGGGTGAAGCTTTCTTT
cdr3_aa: CASSGGQGEAFF

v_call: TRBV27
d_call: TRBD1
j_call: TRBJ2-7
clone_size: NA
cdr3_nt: TGTGCCAGCAGTTTGGGCGGGACAGGAGCCTACGAGCAGTACTTC
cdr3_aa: CASSLGGTGAYEQYF

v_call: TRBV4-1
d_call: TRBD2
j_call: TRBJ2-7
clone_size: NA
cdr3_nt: TGCGCCAGCAGCCAAGATCGGGGGCGGGGGGGAAGGTACGAGCAGTACTTC
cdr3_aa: CASSQDRGRGGRYEQYF

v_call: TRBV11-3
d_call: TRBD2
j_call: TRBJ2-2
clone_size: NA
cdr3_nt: TGTGCCAGCAGCATAGACTATGGCGGGAGCTCCGGGGAGCTGTTTTTT
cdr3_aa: CASSIDYGGSSGELFF

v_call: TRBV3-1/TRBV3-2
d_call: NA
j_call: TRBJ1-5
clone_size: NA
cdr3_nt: TGTGCCAGCAGCCTGGAAGGGGGTAATCAGCCCCAGCATTTT
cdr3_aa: CASSLEGGNQPQHF

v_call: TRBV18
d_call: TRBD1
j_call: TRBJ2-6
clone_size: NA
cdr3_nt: TGTGCCAGCTCACTACAGGGGCCTGGGGCCAACGTCCTGACTTTC
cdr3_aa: CASSLQGPGANVLTF

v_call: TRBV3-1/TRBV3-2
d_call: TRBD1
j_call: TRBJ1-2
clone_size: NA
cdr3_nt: TGTGCCAGCAGCCAAGCCGGGACAGGGAATTATTTAAGTGGCTACACCTTC
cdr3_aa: CASSQAGTGNYLSGYTF

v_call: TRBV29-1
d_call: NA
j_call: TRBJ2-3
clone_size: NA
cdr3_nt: TGCAGCGTATCGCTTCCGGGATTGAGCACAGATACGCAGTATTTT
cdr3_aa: CSVSLPGLSTDTQYF

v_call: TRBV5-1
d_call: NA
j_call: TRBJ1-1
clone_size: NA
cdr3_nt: TGCGCCAGCAGCTCCCAGGGGTCGAACACTGAAGCTTTCTTT
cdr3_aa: CASSSQGSNTEAFF

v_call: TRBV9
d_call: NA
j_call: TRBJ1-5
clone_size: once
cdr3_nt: TGTGCCAGCAGCCCCGACCGGGATCAGCCCCAGCATTTT
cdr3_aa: CASSPDRDQPQHF

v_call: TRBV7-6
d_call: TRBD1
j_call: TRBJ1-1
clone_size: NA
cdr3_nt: TGTGCCAGCAGCTTAGAAGCGACAGGGAATTTCGCTGAAGCTTTCTTT
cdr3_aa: CASSLEATGNFAEAFF

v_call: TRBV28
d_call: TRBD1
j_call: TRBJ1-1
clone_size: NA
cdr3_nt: TGTGCCAGCAGCCAAGGGACAGGGGTAACGAACACTGAAGCTTTCTTT
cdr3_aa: CASSQGTGVTNTEAFF

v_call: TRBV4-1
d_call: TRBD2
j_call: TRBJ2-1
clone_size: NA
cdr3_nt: TGCGCCAGCAGCCAAGATATAGCGGGTAAATACAATGAGCAGTTCTTC
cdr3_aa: CASSQDIAGKYNEQFF

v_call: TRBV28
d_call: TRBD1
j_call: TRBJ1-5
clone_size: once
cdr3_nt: TGTGCCAGCAGTTCCCCATCTGTTGGATGGACAGGGTTGAATCAGCCCCAGCATTTT
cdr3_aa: CASSSPSVGWTGLNQPQHF

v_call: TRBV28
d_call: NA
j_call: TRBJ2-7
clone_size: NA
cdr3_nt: TGTGCCAGCAGTACCTGGACAAGGGGGTTCTACGAGCAGTACTTC
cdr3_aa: CASSTWTRGFYEQYF

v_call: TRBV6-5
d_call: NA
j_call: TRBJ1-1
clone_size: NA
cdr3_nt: TGTGCCAGCAGTTACTCGTACTCGGACACTGAAGCTTTCTTT
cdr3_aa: CASSYSYSDTEAFF

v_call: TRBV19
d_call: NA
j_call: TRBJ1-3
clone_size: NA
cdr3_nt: TGTGCCACCGTACCCCGGGAGCGTGGAAACACCATATATTTT
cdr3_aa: CATVPRERGNTIYF

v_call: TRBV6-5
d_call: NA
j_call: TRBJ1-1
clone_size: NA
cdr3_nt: TGTGCCAGCAGTTATCACAGGTTGTCTACTGAAGCTTTCTTT
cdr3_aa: CASSYHRLSTEAFF

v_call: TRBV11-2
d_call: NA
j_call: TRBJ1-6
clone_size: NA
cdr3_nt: TGTGCCAGCAGCTTAGATTCTACCTCCTATAATTCACCCCTCCACTTT
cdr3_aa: CASSLDSTSYNSPLHF

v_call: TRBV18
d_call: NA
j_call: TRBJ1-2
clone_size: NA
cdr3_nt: TGTGCCAGCTCCGTGAGTCCTGGGACACTTGATGGCTACACCTTC
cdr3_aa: CASSVSPGTLDGYTF

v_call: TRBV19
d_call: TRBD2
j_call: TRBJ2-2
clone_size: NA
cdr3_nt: TGTGCCAGTAGTCGGGGGGGGCCCGCGAACACCGGGGAGCTGTTTTTT
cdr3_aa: CASSRGGPANTGELFF

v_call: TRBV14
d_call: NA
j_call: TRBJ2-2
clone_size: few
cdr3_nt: TGTGCCAGCAGCCCAGGGTCGGGTAGCCACTACACCGGGGAGCTGTTTTTT
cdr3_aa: CASSPGSGSHYTGELFF

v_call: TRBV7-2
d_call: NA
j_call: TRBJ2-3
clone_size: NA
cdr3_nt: TGTGCCAGCAGCTTAGGGGGACTGGTCTTCACAGATACGCAGTATTTT
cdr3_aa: CASSLGGLVFTDTQYF

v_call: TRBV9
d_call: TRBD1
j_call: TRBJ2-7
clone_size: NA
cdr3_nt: TGTGCCAGCAGCGTCTCCGGGACAGGGCTCTACGAGCAGTACTTC
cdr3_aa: CASSVSGTGLYEQYF

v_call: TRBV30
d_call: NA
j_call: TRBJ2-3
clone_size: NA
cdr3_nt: TGTGCCTGGAGTCCAGGTTATACGCAGTATTTT
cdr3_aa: CAWSPGYTQYF

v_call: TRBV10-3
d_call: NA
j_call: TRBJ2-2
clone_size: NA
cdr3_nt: TGTGCCATCAGGGGGGCAGGGGCCGGCACCGGGGAGCTGTTTTTT
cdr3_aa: CAIRGAGAGTGELFF

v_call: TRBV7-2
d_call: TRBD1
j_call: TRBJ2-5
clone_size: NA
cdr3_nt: TGTGCCAGCAGCTCCAGACCGGGACAGCAAGAGACCCAGTACTTC
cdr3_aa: CASSSRPGQQETQYF

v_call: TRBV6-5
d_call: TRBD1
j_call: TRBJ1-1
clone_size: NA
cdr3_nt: TGTGCCAGCAGTTCAACGGGACAGGGGGCGACCACTGAAGCTTTCTTT
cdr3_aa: CASSSTGQGATTEAFF

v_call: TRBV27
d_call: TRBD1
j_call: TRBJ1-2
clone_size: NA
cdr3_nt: TGTGCCAGCAGTTTTTCGGACAGGTCGTCGGGCTACACCTTC
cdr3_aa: CASSFSDRSSGYTF

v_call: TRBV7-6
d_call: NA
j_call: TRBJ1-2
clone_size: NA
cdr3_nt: TGTGCCAGCAGCTTAACAGCAGCTAACGTCTATGGCTACACCTTC
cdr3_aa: CASSLTAANVYGYTF

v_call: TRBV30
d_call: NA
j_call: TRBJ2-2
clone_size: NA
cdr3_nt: TGTGCCTTGGTACTAGGGCCCCCAGGGGAGCTGTTTTTT
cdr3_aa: CALVLGPPGELFF

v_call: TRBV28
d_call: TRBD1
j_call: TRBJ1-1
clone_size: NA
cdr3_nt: TGTGCCAGCAGCCCCCTGACAGGGGAGATCACTGAAGCTTTCTTT
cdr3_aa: CASSPLTGEITEAFF

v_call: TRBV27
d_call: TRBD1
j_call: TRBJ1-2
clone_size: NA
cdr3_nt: TGTGCCAGCAGTCTACAGGGGCTTGATGGCTACACCTTC
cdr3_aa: CASSLQGLDGYTF

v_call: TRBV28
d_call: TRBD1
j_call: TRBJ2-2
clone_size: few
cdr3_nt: TGTGCCAGCAGTACCCCCGGGACAGTCAACACCGGGGAGCTGTTTTTT
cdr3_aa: CASSTPGTVNTGELFF

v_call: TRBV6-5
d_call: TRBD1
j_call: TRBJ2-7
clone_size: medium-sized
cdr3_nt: TGTGCCAGCAGAAAGACAGGGGTCTCCTCCTACGAGCAGTACTTC
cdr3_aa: CASRKTGVSSYEQYF

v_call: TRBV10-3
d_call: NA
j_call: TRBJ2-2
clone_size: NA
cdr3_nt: TGTGCCATCAGTGCCATACCAGGGTTTGGCGGGGAGCTGTTTTTT
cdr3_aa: CAISAIPGFGGELFF

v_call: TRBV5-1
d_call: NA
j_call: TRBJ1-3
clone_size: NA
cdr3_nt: TGCGCCAGCAGCTTGATGGGTGATAGGGGCCGCTCTGGAAACACCATATATTTT
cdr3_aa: CASSLMGDRGRSGNTIYF

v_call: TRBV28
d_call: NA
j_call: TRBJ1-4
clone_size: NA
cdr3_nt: TGTGCCGCCCATTCGACATATGAAAAACTGTTTTTT
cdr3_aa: CAAHSTYEKLFF

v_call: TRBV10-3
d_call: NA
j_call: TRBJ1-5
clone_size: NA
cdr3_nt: TGTGCCATCAGTGAGAAACCGGATCAGCCCCAGCATTTT
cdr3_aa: CAISEKPDQPQHF

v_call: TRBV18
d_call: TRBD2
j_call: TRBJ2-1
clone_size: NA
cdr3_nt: TGTGCCAGCTCACCACCGGGGCTAGCGGGCTCCTACAATGAGCAGTTCTTC
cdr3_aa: CASSPPGLAGSYNEQFF

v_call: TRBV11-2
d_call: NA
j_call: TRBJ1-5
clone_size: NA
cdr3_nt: TGTGCCAGCAGCTTAGCAGGGGGCAATCAGCCCCAGCATTTT
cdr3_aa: CASSLAGGNQPQHF

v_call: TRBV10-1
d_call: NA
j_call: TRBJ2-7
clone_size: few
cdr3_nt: TGCGCCAGCAGTGGCCGACAGGACCCCTCCGAGCAGTACTTC
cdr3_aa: CASSGRQDPSEQYF

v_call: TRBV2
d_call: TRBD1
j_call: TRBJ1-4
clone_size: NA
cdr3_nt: TGTGCCAGCAGTGAGACAGGGTTTAATGAAAAACTGTTTTTT
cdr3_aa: CASSETGFNEKLFF

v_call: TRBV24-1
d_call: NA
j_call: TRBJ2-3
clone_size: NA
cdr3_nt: TGTGCCACCAGTGTACAGGGAAACACAGATACGCAGTATTTT
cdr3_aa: CATSVQGNTDTQYF

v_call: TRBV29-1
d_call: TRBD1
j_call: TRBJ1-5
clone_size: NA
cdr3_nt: TGCAGCGTTCTGGGACAGGGGTGGGATCAGCCCCAGCATTTT
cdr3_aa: CSVLGQGWDQPQHF

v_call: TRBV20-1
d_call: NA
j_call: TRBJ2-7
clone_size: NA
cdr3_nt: TGCAGTGCTTCCGAGCGGTACGAGCAGTACTTC
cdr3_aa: CSASERYEQYF

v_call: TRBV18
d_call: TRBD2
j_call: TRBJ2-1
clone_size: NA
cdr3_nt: TGTGCCAGCTCGCCTAGGCTAGCGGGAGGTAAGAATGAGCAGTTCTTC
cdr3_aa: CASSPRLAGGKNEQFF

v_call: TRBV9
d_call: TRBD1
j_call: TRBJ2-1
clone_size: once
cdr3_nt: TGTGCCAGCAGCGCGAGGACAGGGGGAGCCAATGAGCAGTTCTTC
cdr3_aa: CASSARTGGANEQFF

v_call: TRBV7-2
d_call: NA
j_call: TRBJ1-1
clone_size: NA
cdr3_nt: TGTGCCAGCAGCTTAGTGGCGGGAGTGCGAACTGAAGCTTTCTTT
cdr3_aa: CASSLVAGVRTEAFF

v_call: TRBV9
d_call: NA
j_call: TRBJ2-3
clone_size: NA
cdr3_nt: TGTGCCAGCAGCGTATACGAGGGAAGGGGCACAGATACGCAGTATTTT
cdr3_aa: CASSVYEGRGTDTQYF

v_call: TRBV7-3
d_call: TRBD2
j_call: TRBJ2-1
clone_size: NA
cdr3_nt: TGTGCCAGCAGCTTATGGGGGGGATTGTACAATGAGCAGTTCTTC
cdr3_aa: CASSLWGGLYNEQFF